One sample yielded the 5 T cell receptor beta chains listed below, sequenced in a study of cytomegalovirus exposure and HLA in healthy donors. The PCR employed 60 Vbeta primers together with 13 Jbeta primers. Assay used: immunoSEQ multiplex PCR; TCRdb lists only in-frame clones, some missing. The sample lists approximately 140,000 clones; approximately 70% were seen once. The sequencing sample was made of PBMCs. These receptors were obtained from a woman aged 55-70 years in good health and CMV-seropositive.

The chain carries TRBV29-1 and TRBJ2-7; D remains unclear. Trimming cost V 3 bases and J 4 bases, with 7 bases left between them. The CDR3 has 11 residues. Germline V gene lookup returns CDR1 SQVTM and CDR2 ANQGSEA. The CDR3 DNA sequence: TGCAGCGTTGAGTCCGGTTACGAGCAGTACTTC. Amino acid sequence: CSVESGYEQYF.

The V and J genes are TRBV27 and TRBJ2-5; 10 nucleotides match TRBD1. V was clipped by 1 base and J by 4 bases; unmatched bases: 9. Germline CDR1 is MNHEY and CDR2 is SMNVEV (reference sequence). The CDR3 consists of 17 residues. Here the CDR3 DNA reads TGTGCCAGCAGTTTATTTTATGGGACAGGGGCCGGAGAGACCCAGTACTTC. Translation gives CASSLFYGTGAGETQYF.

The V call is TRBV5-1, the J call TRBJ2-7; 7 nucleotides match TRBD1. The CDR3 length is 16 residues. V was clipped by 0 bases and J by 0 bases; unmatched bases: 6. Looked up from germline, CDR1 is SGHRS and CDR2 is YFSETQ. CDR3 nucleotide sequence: TGCGCCAGCAGCTTGGTGGGCCAGGGGGACTCCTACGAGCAGTACTTC. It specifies CASSLVGQGDSYEQYF.

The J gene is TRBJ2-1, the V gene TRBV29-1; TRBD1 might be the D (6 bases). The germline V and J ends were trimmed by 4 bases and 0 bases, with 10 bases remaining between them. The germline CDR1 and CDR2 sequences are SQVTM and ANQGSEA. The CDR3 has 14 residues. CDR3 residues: CSVGDRSSYNEQFF. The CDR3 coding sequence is TGCAGCGTTGGTGACAGGAGCTCCTACAATGAGCAGTTCTTC.

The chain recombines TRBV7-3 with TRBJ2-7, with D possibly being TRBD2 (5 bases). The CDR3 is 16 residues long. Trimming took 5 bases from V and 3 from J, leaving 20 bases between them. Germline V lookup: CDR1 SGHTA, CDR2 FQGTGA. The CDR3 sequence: CASSREGSSDYYEQYF. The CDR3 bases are TGTGCCAGCAGCCGAGAGGGCTCGTCAGATTACTACGAGCAGTACTTC.